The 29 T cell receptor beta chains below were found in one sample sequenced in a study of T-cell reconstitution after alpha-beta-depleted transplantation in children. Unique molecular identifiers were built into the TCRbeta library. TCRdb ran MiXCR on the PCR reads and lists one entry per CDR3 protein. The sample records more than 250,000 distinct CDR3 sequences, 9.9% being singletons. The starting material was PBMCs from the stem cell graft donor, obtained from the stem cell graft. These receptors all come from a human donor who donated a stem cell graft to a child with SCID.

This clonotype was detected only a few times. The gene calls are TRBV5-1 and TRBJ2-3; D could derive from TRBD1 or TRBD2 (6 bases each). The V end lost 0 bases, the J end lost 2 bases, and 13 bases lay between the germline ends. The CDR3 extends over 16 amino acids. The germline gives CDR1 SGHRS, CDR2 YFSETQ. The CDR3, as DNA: TGCGCCAGCAGCTTGGAGGGGGGACGCCTCACAGATACGCAGTATTTT. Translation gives CASSLEGGRLTDTQYF.

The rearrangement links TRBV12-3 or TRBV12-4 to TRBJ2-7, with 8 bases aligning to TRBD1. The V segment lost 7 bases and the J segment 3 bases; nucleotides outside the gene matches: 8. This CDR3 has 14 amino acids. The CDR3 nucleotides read TGTGCCAGCACTCTCCTCGGACAGGGCTACGAGCAGTACTTC. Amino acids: CASTLLGQGYEQYF.

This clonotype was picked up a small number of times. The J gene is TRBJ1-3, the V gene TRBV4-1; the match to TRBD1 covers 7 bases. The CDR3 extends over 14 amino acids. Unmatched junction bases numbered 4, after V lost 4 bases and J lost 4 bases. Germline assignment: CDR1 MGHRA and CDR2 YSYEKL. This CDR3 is CASSLGTEGNTIYF. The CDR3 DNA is TGCGCCAGCAGCCTCGGGACAGAAGGAAACACCATATATTTT.

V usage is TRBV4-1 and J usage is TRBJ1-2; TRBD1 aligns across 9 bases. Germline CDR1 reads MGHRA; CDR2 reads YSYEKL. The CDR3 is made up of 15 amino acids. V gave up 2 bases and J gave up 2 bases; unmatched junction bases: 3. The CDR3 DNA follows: TGCGCCAGCAGCCAACCGGGACAGGGAAACTATGGCTACACCTTC. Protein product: CASSQPGQGNYGYTF.

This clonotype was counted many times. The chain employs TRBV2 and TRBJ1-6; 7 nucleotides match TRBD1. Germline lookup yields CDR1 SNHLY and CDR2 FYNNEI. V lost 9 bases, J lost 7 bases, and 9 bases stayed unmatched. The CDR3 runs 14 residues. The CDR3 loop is CASDAGTDNSPLHF. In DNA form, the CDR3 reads TGTGCCAGTGACGCGGGGACAGACAATTCACCCCTCCACTTT.

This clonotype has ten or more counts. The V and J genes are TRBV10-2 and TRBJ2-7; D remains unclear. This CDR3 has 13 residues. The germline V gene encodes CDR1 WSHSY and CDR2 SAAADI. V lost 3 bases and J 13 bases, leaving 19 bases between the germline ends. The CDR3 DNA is TGCGCCAGCAGTGAAAAGGATAGTAGTTCGTCTTACTTC. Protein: CASSEKDSSSSYF.

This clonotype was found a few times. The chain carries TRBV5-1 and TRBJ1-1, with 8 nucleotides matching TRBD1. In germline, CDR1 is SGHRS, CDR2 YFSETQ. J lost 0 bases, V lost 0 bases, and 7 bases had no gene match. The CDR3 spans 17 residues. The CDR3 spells CASSLAIGTGLNTEAFF. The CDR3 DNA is TGCGCCAGCAGCTTGGCCATTGGGACAGGTCTGAACACTGAAGCTTTCTTT.

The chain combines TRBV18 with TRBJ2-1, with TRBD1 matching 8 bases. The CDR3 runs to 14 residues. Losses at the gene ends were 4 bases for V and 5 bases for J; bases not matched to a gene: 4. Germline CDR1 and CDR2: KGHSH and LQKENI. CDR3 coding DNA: TGTGCCAGCTCACTCCGGGACAGGCACAATGAGCAGTTCTTC. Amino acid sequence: CASSLRDRHNEQFF. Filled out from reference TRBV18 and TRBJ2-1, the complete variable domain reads NAGVMQNPRHLVRRRGQEARLRCSPMKGHSHVYWYRQLPEEGLKFMVYLQKENIIDESGMPKERFSAEFPKEGPSILRIQQVVRGDSAAYFCASSLRDRHNEQFFGPGTRLTVL.

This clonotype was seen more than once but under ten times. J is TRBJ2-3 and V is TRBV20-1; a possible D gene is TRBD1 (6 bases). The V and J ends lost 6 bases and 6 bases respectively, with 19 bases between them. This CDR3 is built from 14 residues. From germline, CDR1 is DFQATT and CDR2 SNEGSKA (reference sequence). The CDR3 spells CSATGTPGGDTQYF. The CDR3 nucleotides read TGCAGTGCAACCGGGACACCTGGGGGTGATACGCAGTATTTT.

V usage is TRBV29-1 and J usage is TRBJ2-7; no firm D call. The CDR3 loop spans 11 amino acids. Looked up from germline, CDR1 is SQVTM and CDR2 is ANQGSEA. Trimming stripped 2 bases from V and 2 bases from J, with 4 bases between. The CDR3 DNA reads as TGCAGCGTTGAACGGGCCTACGAGCAGTACTTC. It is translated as CSVERAYEQYF.

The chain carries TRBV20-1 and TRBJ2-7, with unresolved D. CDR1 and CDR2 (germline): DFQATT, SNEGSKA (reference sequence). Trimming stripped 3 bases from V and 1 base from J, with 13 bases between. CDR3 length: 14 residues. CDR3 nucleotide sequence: TGCAGTGCTAGTTCATCGGGTAAATCCTACGAGCAGTACTTC. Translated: CSASSSGKSYEQYF.

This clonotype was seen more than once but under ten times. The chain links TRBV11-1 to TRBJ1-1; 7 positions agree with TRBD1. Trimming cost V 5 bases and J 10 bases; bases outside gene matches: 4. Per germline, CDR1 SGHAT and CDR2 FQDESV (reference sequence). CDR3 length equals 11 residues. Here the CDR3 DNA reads TGTGCCAGCAGCAGGGGGCCGGGAGCTTTCTTT. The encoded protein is CASSRGPGAFF.

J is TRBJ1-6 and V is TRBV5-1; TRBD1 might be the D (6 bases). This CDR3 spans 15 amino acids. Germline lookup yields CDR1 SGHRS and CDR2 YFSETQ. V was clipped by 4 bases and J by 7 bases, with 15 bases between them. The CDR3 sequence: CASSGGLQGNSPLHF. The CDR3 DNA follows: TGCGCCAGCAGCGGGGGCTTACAGGGCAATTCACCCCTCCACTTT.

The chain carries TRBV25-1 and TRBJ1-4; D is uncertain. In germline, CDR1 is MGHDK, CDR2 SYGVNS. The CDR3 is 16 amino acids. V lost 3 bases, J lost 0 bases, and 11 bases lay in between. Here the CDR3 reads CASSDSLRSTNEKLFF. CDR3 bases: TGTGCCAGCAGTGATTCTTTACGGTCAACTAATGAAAAACTGTTTTTT.

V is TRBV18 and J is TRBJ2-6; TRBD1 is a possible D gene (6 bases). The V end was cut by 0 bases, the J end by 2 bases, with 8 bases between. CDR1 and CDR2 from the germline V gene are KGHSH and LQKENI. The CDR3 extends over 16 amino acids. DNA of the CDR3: TGTGCCAGCTCACCACCATCAGGGGCTGGGGCCAACGTCCTGACTTTC. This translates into CASSPPSGAGANVLTF.

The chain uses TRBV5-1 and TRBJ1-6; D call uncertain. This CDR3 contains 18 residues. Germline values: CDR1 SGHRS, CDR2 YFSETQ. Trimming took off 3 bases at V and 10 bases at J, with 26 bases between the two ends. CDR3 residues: CASSSNRGTFETGSPLHF. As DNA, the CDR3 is TGCGCCAGCAGCTCCAACAGAGGTACTTTCGAAACCGGGTCACCCCTCCACTTT.

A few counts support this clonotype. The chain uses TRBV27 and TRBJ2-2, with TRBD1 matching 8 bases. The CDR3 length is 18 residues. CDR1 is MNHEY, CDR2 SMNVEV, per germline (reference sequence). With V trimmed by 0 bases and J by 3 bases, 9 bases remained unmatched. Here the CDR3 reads CASSLSKDRGIDTGELFF. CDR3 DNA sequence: TGTGCCAGCAGTTTATCCAAAGACAGGGGAATCGACACCGGGGAGCTGTTTTTT.

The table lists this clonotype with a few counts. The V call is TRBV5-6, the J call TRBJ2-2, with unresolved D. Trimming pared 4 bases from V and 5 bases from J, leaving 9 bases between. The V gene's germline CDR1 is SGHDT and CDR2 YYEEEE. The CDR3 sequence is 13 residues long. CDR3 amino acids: CASSQTRTGELFF. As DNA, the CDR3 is TGTGCCAGCAGCCAAACGAGGACCGGGGAGCTGTTTTTT.

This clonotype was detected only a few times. The CDR3 coding sequence is TGTGCCAGCAGCTTAGCGACAGGGCTCACAGATACGCAGTATTTT. The encoded protein is CASSLATGLTDTQYF. V and J are TRBV11-2 and TRBJ2-3, with 7 bases that match TRBD1. V gave up 1 base and J gave up 2 bases; unmatched junction bases: 3. Per germline, CDR1 SGHAT and CDR2 FQNNGV. The CDR3 has 15 residues.

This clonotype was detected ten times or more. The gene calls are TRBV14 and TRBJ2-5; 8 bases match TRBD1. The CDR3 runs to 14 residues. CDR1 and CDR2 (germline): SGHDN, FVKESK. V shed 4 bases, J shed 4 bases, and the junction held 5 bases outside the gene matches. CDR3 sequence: CASSPTGAGETQYF. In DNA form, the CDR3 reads TGTGCCAGCAGCCCGACAGGGGCTGGAGAGACCCAGTACTTC.

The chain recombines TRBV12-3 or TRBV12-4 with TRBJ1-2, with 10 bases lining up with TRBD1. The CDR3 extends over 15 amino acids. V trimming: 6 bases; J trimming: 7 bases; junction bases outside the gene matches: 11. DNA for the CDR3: TGTGCCAGCAGCGACCGACAGGGGGCGCACCTTGGCTACACCTTC. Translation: CASSDRQGAHLGYTF.

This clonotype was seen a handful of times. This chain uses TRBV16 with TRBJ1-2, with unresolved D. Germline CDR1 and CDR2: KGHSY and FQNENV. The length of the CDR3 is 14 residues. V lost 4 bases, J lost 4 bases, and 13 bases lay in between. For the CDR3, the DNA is TGTGCCAGCAGCCCAAGGGCGCAAGGCTATGGCTACACCTTC. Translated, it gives CASSPRAQGYGYTF.

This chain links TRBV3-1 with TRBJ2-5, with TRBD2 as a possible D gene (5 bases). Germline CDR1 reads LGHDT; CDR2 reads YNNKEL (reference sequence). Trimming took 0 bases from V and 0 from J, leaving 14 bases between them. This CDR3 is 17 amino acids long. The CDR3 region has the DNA TGTGCCAGCAGCCAAGATATTATGGGGAGTTACCAAGAGACCCAGTACTTC. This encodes CASSQDIMGSYQETQYF.

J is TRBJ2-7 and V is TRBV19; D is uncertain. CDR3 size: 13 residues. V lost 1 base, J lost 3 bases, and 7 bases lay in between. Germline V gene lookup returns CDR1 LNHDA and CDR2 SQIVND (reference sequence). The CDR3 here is CASSIGHGYEQYF. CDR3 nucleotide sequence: TGTGCCAGTAGTATAGGGCACGGCTACGAGCAGTACTTC.

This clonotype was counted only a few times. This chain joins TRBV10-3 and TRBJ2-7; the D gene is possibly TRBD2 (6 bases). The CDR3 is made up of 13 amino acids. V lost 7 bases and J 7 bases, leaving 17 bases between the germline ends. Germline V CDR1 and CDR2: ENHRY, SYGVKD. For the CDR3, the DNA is TGTGCCATCACCAGCGGACTACTACGAGAGCAGTACTTC. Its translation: CAITSGLLREQYF.

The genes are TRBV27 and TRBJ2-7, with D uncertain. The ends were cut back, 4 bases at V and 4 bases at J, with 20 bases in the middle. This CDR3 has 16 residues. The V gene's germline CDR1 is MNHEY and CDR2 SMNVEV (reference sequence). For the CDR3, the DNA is TGTGCCAGCAGTTCCACCCTCCTACGGGTTAAGTACGAGCAGTACTTC. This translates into CASSSTLLRVKYEQYF.

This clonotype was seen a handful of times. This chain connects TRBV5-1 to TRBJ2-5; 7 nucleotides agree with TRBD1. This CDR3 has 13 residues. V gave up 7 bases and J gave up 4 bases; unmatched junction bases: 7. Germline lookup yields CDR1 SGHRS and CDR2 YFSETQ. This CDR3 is CASERGPGETQYF. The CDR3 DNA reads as TGCGCCAGCGAGAGGGGGCCGGGAGAGACCCAGTACTTC.

The CDR3 DNA follows: TGTGCCAGCAGCGAGAATTATGGCGGGACTAGTCGAGAGACCCAGTACTTC. This codes for CASSENYGGTSRETQYF. The genes are TRBV9 and TRBJ2-5, with 8 bases identical to TRBD2. Germline lookup yields CDR1 SGDLS and CDR2 YYNGEE. There are 17 residues in the CDR3. Unmatched junction bases numbered 14, after V lost 3 bases and J lost 4 bases.

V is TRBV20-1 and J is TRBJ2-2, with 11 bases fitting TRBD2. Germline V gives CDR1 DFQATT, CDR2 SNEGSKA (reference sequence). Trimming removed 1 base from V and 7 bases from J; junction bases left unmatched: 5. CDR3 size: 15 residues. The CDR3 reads CSARGLAGPIGELFF. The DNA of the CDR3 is TGCAGTGCTAGAGGACTAGCGGGGCCGATCGGGGAGCTGTTTTTT.